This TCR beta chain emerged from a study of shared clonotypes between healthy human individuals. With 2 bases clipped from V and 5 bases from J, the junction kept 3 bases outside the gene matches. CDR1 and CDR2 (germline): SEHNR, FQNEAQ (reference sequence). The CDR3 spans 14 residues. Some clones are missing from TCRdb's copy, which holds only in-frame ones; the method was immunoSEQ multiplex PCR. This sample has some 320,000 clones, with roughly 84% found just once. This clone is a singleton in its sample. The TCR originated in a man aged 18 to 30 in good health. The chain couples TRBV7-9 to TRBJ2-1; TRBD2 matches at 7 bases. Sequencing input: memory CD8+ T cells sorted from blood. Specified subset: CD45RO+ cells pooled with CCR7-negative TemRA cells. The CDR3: CASSLKGRDNEQFF. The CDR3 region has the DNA TGTGCCAGCAGCTTAAAGGGGAGGGACAATGAGCAGTTCTTC.